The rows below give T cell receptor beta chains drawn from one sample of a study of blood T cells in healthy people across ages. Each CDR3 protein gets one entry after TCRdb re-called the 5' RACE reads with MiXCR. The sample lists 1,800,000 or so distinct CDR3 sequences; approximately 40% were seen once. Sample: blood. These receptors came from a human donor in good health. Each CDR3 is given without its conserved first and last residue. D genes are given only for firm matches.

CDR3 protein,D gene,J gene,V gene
ASSLVGFGTQY,.,TRBJ2-3,TRBV7-2
SALGERDEQY,.,TRBJ2-7,TRBV20-1
ASIPEGSNEQY,.,TRBJ2-7,TRBV7-7
ASSQDSASLGSPLH,.,TRBJ1-6,TRBV4-3
ASSSGLAHEQY,TRBD2,TRBJ2-7,TRBV7-9
ASSLNGGGPTLYEQY,TRBD2,TRBJ2-7,TRBV4-3
AWISPFRPSNYGYT,.,TRBJ1-2,TRBV30
ASSLGRTEYGYT,.,TRBJ1-2,TRBV5-1
SVLTSEGVNEQF,TRBD2,TRBJ2-1,TRBV20-1
ASSLVDTTQPQH,.,TRBJ1-5,TRBV7-2
ASSSGLASGERF,TRBD2,TRBJ2-2,TRBV7-3
ASSQGGSPSPSETQY,.,TRBJ2-5,TRBV4-2
ASSQRRTDSYGYT,.,TRBJ1-2,TRBV4-3
ASSLREPGPAKNIQY,.,TRBJ2-4,TRBV12-3/TRBV12-4
ASSVAGLLNSPLH,.,TRBJ1-6,TRBV9
ASSGPAGANTGELF,.,TRBJ2-2,TRBV5-5
ASRPRAAGTGHINEQF,TRBD1,TRBJ2-1,TRBV6-1
ASSFNSFADTQY,.,TRBJ2-3,TRBV5-6
ASSSQAGRTEKLF,.,TRBJ1-4,TRBV6-2/TRBV6-3
SVFMMDRGLTKNIQY,TRBD1,TRBJ2-4,TRBV29-1
ASSFQAGGDGYT,TRBD1,TRBJ1-2,TRBV12-3/TRBV12-4
ASSYRESYGYT,.,TRBJ1-2,TRBV5-5
ASSLVMTEGKLF,.,TRBJ2-2,TRBV7-2
ASTRRRETSYNEQF,.,TRBJ2-1,TRBV6-1
SARDSSGGLYNEQY,TRBD2,TRBJ2-7,TRBV20-1
ASSPSGGNTGELF,TRBD2,TRBJ2-2,TRBV7-3
SARVLGTEAF,.,TRBJ1-1,TRBV20-1
ASSPGPTRDQPQH,.,TRBJ1-5,TRBV7-3
ASTPRVTGGSRIYEQY,TRBD1,TRBJ2-7,TRBV7-8